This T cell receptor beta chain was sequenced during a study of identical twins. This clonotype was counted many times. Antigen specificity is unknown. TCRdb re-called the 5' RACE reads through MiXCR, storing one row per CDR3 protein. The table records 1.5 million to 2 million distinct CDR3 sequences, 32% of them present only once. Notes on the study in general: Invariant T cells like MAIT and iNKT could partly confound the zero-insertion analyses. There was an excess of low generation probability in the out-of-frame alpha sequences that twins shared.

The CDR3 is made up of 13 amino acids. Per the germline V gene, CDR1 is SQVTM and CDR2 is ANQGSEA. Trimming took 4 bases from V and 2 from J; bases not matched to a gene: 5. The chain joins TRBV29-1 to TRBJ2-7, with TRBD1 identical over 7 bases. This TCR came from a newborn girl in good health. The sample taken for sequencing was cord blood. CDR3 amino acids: CSVVRQGAYEQYF. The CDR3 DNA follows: TGCAGCGTTGTTAGGCAGGGGGCCTACGAGCAGTACTTC.